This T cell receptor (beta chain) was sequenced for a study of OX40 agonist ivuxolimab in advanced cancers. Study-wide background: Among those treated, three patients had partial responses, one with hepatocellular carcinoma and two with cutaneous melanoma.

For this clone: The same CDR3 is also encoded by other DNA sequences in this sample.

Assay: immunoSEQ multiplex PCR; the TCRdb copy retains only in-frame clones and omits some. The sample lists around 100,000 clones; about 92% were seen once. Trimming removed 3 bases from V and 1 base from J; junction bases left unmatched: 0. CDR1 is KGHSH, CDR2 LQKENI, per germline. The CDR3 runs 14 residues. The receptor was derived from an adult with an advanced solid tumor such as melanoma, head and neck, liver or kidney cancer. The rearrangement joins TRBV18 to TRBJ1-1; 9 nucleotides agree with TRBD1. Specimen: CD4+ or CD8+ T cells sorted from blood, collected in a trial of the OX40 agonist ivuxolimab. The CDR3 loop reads CASSPDRGNTEAFF. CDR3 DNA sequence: TGTGCCAGCTCACCGGACAGGGGGAACACTGAAGCTTTCTTT. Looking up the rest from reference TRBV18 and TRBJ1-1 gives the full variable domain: NAGVMQNPRHLVRRRGQEARLRCSPMKGHSHVYWYRQLPEEGLKFMVYLQKENIIDESGMPKERFSAEFPKEGPSILRIQQVVRGDSAAYFCASSPDRGNTEAFFGQGTRLTVV.